This T cell receptor (beta chain) derives from a study of blood T cells in healthy people across ages. For the second PCR, which ran for roughly 6 to 11 cycles, a sample-barcoded 5' primer and a J-beta primer mix were used. TCRdb called the 5' RACE reads again in MiXCR, with one record for every CDR3 protein. Among fewer than 2,000,000 distinct CDR3 sequences, approximately 40% were seen once, and the ten largest hold roughly 23%. This clonotype showed up just a few times. The material sequenced was blood. This TCR was recovered from a human donor in good health.

CDR3 coding DNA: TGTGCCACCGGAACCGGGACAGGGGACTTGGAGCAGTACTTC. This translates into CATGTGTGDLEQYF. The rearrangement uses TRBV28 and TRBJ2-5; 10 bases are a match to TRBD1. CDR3 length: 14 amino acids. V was clipped by 10 bases and J by 11 bases; unmatched bases: 16. CDR1 is MDHEN, CDR2 SYDVKM, per germline. The whole variable domain, filled in from reference TRBV28 and TRBJ2-5, reads DVKVTQSSRYLVKRTGEKVFLECVQDMDHENMFWYRQDPGLGLRLIYFSYDVKMKEKGDIPEGYSVSREKKERFSLILESASTNQTSMYLCATGTGTGDLEQYFGPGTRLLVL.